The 19 T cell receptor beta chains below all came from one sample that was sequenced in a study of T cell changes during pregnancy in multiple sclerosis. TCRdb's table, derived via immunoSEQ multiplex PCR, lists solely in-frame clones and lacks some. The sample carries under 95,000 clones, approximately 92% recorded once. The sample here was peripheral blood, taken in the second trimester of pregnancy. Receptors were obtained from a female donor with multiple sclerosis, enrolled in a pregnancy study.

The rearrangement uses TRBV11-3 and TRBJ1-1; D perhaps matches TRBD1 (6 bases). Germline CDR1 reads SGHNT; CDR2 reads YENEEA. Trimming took off 1 base at V and 4 bases at J, with 10 bases between the two ends. The CDR3 has 14 residues. The CDR3 region is CASSLAGVGTEAFF. The CDR3, as DNA: TGTGCCAGCAGCTTAGCAGGGGTGGGCACTGAAGCTTTCTTT. Full variable domain (missing parts from reference TRBV11-3 and TRBJ1-1): EAGVVQSPRYKIIEKKQPVAFWCNPISGHNTLYWYLQNLGQGPELLIRYENEEAVDDSQLPKDRFSAERLKGVDSTLKIQPAELGDSAVYLCASSLAGVGTEAFFGQGTRLTVV.

The chain has TRBV9 and TRBJ2-7; D call uncertain. Trimming took 0 bases from V and 3 from J, leaving 7 bases between them. The CDR3 has 13 residues. The germline gives CDR1 SGDLS, CDR2 YYNGEE. CDR3 nucleotides: TGTGCCAGCAGCGTAGGTGTCGGCTACGAGCAGTACTTC. This gives the protein CASSVGVGYEQYF.

About this clone: At one boundary the junction diverges from the germline segment, which might be a read error. The chain has TRBV4-3 and TRBJ1-6, with a weak D call TRBD1 (6 bases). The CDR3 consists of 19 residues. Germline CDR1 is LGHNA and CDR2 is YSLEER. The DNA of the CDR3 is TGCGCCAGCAGCCAGGACCGGGGGGGCCCGAGCTCCCATAATTCACCCCTCCACTTT. Translation gives CASSQDRGGPSSHNSPLHF.

This chain connects TRBV11-1 to TRBJ2-7; 8 bases match TRBD1. V gave up 5 bases and J gave up 4 bases; unmatched junction bases: 4. The CDR3 is made up of 13 amino acids. Germline CDR1 reads SGHAT; CDR2 reads FQDESV (reference sequence). The CDR3 spells CASSQGQAYEQYF. The CDR3 region has the DNA TGTGCCAGCAGCCAGGGACAGGCGTACGAGCAGTACTTC.

This clone was seen a single time. Here the CDR3 DNA reads TGTGCCACCAGTATTCCGGGTTTAGGCACAGATACGCAGTATTTT. Translated, it gives CATSIPGLGTDTQYF. The rearrangement uses TRBV15 and TRBJ2-3; no firm D call. Between the trimmed V and J ends, which lost 6 bases and 1 base, there was a span of 14 bases. The CDR3 covers 15 residues. Germline CDR1 reads LNHNV; CDR2 reads YYDKDF (reference sequence).

V and J are TRBV25-1 and TRBJ2-3, with no clear D. V was cut by 1 base and J by 1 base, with 9 bases left in between. Germline CDR1 MGHDK, CDR2 SYGVNS. The CDR3 runs 15 residues. This CDR3 reads CASSESVSGTDTQYF. CDR3 nucleotides: TGTGCCAGCAGTGAATCCGTTAGTGGCACAGATACGCAGTATTTT.

V and J are TRBV9 and TRBJ2-1, with TRBD1 matching over 7 bases. Losses at the gene ends were 3 bases for V and 5 bases for J; bases not matched to a gene: 5. CDR1 is SGDLS, CDR2 YYNGEE, per germline. The CDR3 totals 14 residues. The CDR3 reads CASSDRGNHNEQFF. The DNA of the CDR3 is TGTGCCAGCAGCGACAGGGGTAATCACAATGAGCAGTTCTTC.

V gene TRBV4-1 combines with J gene TRBJ2-5, with D tentatively TRBD2 (6 bases). V was pared by 0 bases and J by 6 bases, with 14 bases between. The CDR3 consists of 15 residues. CDR1 MGHRA and CDR2 YSYEKL come from the germline V gene. For the CDR3, the DNA is TGCGCCAGCAGCCAAGATCTCGCGGGGCCGAAGACCCAGTACTTC. Protein: CASSQDLAGPKTQYF.

V and J are TRBV5-1 and TRBJ1-2; the match to TRBD1 covers 11 bases. With V trimmed by 7 bases and J by 7 bases, 12 bases remained unmatched. Germline V CDR1 and CDR2: SGHRS, YFSETQ. The CDR3 is 15 amino acids. The chain's CDR3 is CASSGTGGNERGYTF. CDR3 bases: TGCGCCAGCTCCGGGACAGGGGGTAATGAGCGTGGCTACACCTTC.

The rearrangement uses TRBV30 and TRBJ2-3; 9 bases agree with TRBD2. The CDR3 length is 15 residues. The V and J ends lost 5 bases and 1 base, in that order; junction bases with no gene match: 7. Germline assignment: CDR1 GTSNPN and CDR2 SVGIG (reference sequence). CDR3 sequence (DNA): TGTGCCTGGGGGGCCGGGACTAGCCGCACAGATACGCAGTATTTT. Amino acids: CAWGAGTSRTDTQYF.

This clone was recorded only once. J is TRBJ2-1 and V is TRBV7-2, with 15 bases that match TRBD2. The CDR3 is 16 residues long. V lost 6 bases and J lost 5; bases outside the gene matches: 5. Germline CDR1 SGHTA, CDR2 FQGNSA. CDR3 residues: CASRRTSGGVNNEQFF. The CDR3 bases are TGTGCCAGCAGGCGGACTAGCGGGGGGGTCAACAATGAGCAGTTCTTC. Drawing the rest from reference TRBV7-2 and TRBJ2-1, the complete variable domain is GAGVSQSPSNKVTEKGKDVELRCDPISGHTALYWYRQSLGQGLEFLIYFQGNSAPDKSGLPSDRFSAERTGGSVSTLTIQRTQQEDSAVYLCASRRTSGGVNNEQFFGPGTRLTVL.

The rearrangement uses TRBV9 and TRBJ2-1, with D unclear. The germline CDR1 and CDR2 sequences are SGDLS and YYNGEE. This CDR3 is built from 13 residues. The germline V and J ends were trimmed by 0 bases and 7 bases, with 8 bases remaining between them. CDR3: CASSVAQYNEQFF. CDR3 nucleotides: TGTGCCAGCAGCGTAGCCCAGTATAATGAGCAGTTCTTC.

The J gene is TRBJ2-2, the V gene TRBV11-2; 8 nucleotides line up with TRBD1. Per germline, CDR1 SGHAT and CDR2 FQNNGV. The junction had 1 base not matched to a gene; V was cut back by 2 bases and J by 5 bases. This CDR3 is 14 amino acids long. The CDR3 spells CASSLNRGTGELFF. In nucleotides, the CDR3 is TGTGCCAGCAGCTTAAACAGGGGGACCGGGGAGCTGTTTTTT. The full variable domain, in which reference TRBV11-2 and TRBJ2-2 provide the parts outside the CDR3, is EAGVAQSPRYKIIEKRQSVAFWCNPISGHATLYWYQQILGQGPKLLIQFQNNGVVDDSQLPKDRFSAERLKGVDSTLKIQPAKLEDSAVYLCASSLNRGTGELFFGEGSRLTVL.

The chain combines TRBV7-2 with TRBJ2-1, with D hard to call. The CDR3 length is 13 residues. Per germline, CDR1 SGHTA and CDR2 FQGNSA. V lost 4 bases, J lost 4 bases, and 8 bases lay in between. The CDR3 region has the DNA TGTGCCAGCAGCTCTGAGATATACAATGAGCAGTTCTTC. Its translation is CASSSEIYNEQFF.

Only one count was recorded for this clone. This chain connects TRBV29-1 to TRBJ2-6; D might be TRBD1 (5 bases). Trimming left V 3 bases short and J 0 bases short, with 18 bases between. The CDR3 extends over 18 amino acids. Per germline, CDR1 SQVTM and CDR2 ANQGSEA. This chain's CDR3 is CSVDLGVRPSSGANVLTF. The CDR3 bases are TGCAGCGTTGATTTAGGGGTCCGCCCGAGCTCTGGGGCCAACGTCCTGACTTTC.

J is TRBJ1-4 and V is TRBV30, with 10 nucleotides matching TRBD1. The CDR3 contains 16 residues. Trimming removed 0 bases from V and 3 bases from J; junction bases left unmatched: 4. Germline CDR1 reads GTSNPN; CDR2 reads SVGIG (reference sequence). Written as DNA, the CDR3 is TGTGCCTGGAGTGTGTTGGGACAGGGGTCTAATGAAAAACTGTTTTTT. Protein: CAWSVLGQGSNEKLFF.

The chain couples TRBV4-1 to TRBJ1-1, with 9 bases that match TRBD1. This CDR3 region has 14 residues. V shed 7 bases and J 5 bases; nucleotides not matched to a gene: 8. Germline values: CDR1 MGHRA, CDR2 YSYEKL. CDR3 in DNA: TGCGCCAGCACCCGAACAGGGGGCGAGACTGAAGCTTTCTTT. Its protein is CASTRTGGETEAFF.

V usage is TRBV5-5 and J usage is TRBJ2-1; weak D call: TRBD1 (8 bases). The ends were cut back, 4 bases at V and 8 bases at J, with 13 bases in the middle. The CDR3 is made up of 13 amino acids. In germline, CDR1 is SGHKS, CDR2 YYEKEE (reference sequence). This CDR3 reads CASSTGGGYEQFF. The CDR3 region has the DNA TGTGCCAGCAGCACAGGGGGAGGGTATGAGCAGTTCTTC.

This clone was counted between two and nine times. The gene calls are TRBV6-4 and TRBJ2-1, with 14 bases that match TRBD2. The length of the CDR3 is 15 residues. Germline V gene sequence: CDR1 MRHNA, CDR2 SNTAGT. Trimming removed 4 bases from V and 13 bases from J; junction bases left unmatched: 9. Here the CDR3 DNA reads TGTGCCAGCAGTGCCGATTCCGGGACTAGCGGGAGTCAGTTCTTC. Its translation is CASSADSGTSGSQFF.